Listed below are T cell receptor beta chains from one sample, sequenced in a study of Ad26.COV2.S vaccination and SARS-CoV-2 variants. Method: immunoSEQ multiplex PCR; TCRdb's copy keeps in-frame clones and lacks some. The sample records approximately 500,000 clones, roughly 87% being singletons. Sample: peripheral blood, taken in a trial of Ad26.COV2.S vaccine versus placebo. These receptors all stem from a person aged 18-65 years who received the Ad26.COV2.S COVID-19 vaccine or a placebo. Both conserved end residues are part of each CDR3. Fields, in order: D gene, clone size, J gene, V gene, CDR3 protein, CDR3 DNA. D genes are given only for firm matches. Expanded clones are given a class, and other clones once, few, many or no size at all.

d_call: NA
clone_size: NA
j_call: TRBJ2-7
v_call: TRBV19
cdr3_aa: CASSRGTASYEQYF
cdr3_nt: TGTGCCAGTAGTAGGGGGACTGCCTCCTACGAGCAGTACTTC

d_call: TRBD1
clone_size: NA
j_call: TRBJ2-5
v_call: TRBV7-2
cdr3_aa: CASSKPGQGVAETQYF
cdr3_nt: TGTGCCAGCAGCAAGCCGGGACAGGGGGTCGCGGAGACCCAGTACTTC

d_call: TRBD2
clone_size: NA
j_call: TRBJ2-1
v_call: TRBV7-2
cdr3_aa: CASSLDGPAGFRSEQFF
cdr3_nt: TGTGCCAGCAGCTTAGACGGGCCAGCGGGATTCCGGAGTGAGCAGTTCTTC

d_call: TRBD2
clone_size: NA
j_call: TRBJ2-2
v_call: TRBV14
cdr3_aa: CASSPLLGGRSTGELFF
cdr3_nt: TGTGCCAGCAGCCCCCTCCTCGGGGGGAGAAGCACCGGGGAGCTGTTTTTT

d_call: TRBD2
clone_size: NA
j_call: TRBJ2-3
v_call: TRBV19
cdr3_aa: CASSMGLAWADTQYF
cdr3_nt: TGTGCCAGTAGTATGGGACTAGCATGGGCAGATACGCAGTATTTT

d_call: NA
clone_size: NA
j_call: TRBJ2-7
v_call: TRBV28
cdr3_aa: CASSPLGVLGEQYF
cdr3_nt: TGTGCCAGCAGTCCCCTCGGGGTTTTGGGCGAGCAGTACTTC

d_call: NA
clone_size: NA
j_call: TRBJ1-3
v_call: TRBV28
cdr3_aa: CASSMTQGDTIYF
cdr3_nt: TGTGCCAGCAGTATGACACAGGGAGACACCATATATTTT

d_call: NA
clone_size: NA
j_call: TRBJ1-2
v_call: TRBV30
cdr3_aa: CAWATGFNYGYTF
cdr3_nt: TGTGCCTGGGCAACAGGGTTTAACTATGGCTACACCTTC

d_call: TRBD1
clone_size: NA
j_call: TRBJ1-1
v_call: TRBV7-2
cdr3_aa: CASSFDRGRDTEAFF
cdr3_nt: TGTGCCAGCAGCTTCGACAGGGGTCGTGACACTGAAGCTTTCTTT

d_call: NA
clone_size: once
j_call: TRBJ1-2
v_call: TRBV19
cdr3_aa: CASTPSGGGNYGYTF
cdr3_nt: TGTGCCAGTACCCCCTCGGGTGGAGGTAACTATGGCTACACCTTC

d_call: TRBD2
clone_size: NA
j_call: TRBJ2-2
v_call: TRBV19
cdr3_aa: CASLYPRLAGGGGELFF
cdr3_nt: TGTGCCAGCCTATACCCTCGACTAGCGGGAGGGGGCGGGGAGCTGTTTTTT

d_call: NA
clone_size: few
j_call: TRBJ2-7
v_call: TRBV10-1
cdr3_aa: CASSEVNRENLHEQYF
cdr3_nt: TGCGCCAGCAGTGAGGTCAACAGGGAAAATCTCCACGAGCAGTACTTC

d_call: TRBD1
clone_size: NA
j_call: TRBJ1-1
v_call: TRBV28
cdr3_aa: CASSLQGARNTEAFF
cdr3_nt: TGTGCCAGCAGTCTACAGGGGGCAAGGAACACTGAAGCTTTCTTT

d_call: NA
clone_size: few
j_call: TRBJ1-3
v_call: TRBV28
cdr3_aa: CATCKTANSGNTIYF
cdr3_nt: TGTGCCACCTGCAAGACAGCCAACTCTGGAAACACCATATATTTT

d_call: TRBD2
clone_size: NA
j_call: TRBJ2-5
v_call: TRBV2
cdr3_aa: CASSDLAGGRETQYF
cdr3_nt: TGTGCCAGCAGTGATTTAGCGGGAGGGCGGGAGACCCAGTACTTC

d_call: NA
clone_size: NA
j_call: TRBJ2-2
v_call: TRBV7-3
cdr3_aa: CASSSPGVGELFF
cdr3_nt: TGTGCCAGCAGCTCGCCCGGTGTCGGGGAGCTGTTTTTT

d_call: NA
clone_size: once
j_call: TRBJ2-7
v_call: TRBV4-2
cdr3_aa: CASSPLTFGDPNEQYF
cdr3_nt: TGTGCCAGCAGCCCCCTTACATTCGGGGATCCAAACGAGCAGTACTTC

d_call: NA
clone_size: NA
j_call: TRBJ1-1
v_call: TRBV27
cdr3_aa: CASSLAGYTEAFF
cdr3_nt: TGTGCCAGCAGTTTGGCGGGCTACACTGAAGCTTTCTTT

d_call: NA
clone_size: NA
j_call: TRBJ2-7
v_call: TRBV5-6
cdr3_aa: CASSGTGLTLYEQYF
cdr3_nt: TGTGCCAGCAGCGGGACTGGACTTACCCTCTACGAGCAGTACTTC

d_call: NA
clone_size: NA
j_call: TRBJ2-1
v_call: TRBV5-4
cdr3_aa: CASSRRDPNNYNEQFF
cdr3_nt: TGTGCCAGCAGCCGCCGGGACCCAAACAACTACAATGAGCAGTTCTTC

d_call: NA
clone_size: NA
j_call: TRBJ1-2
v_call: TRBV28
cdr3_aa: CASSFSGATYGYTF
cdr3_nt: TGTGCCAGCAGTTTCTCCGGGGCAACTTATGGCTACACCTTC

d_call: TRBD2
clone_size: NA
j_call: TRBJ2-7
v_call: TRBV15
cdr3_aa: CATSRVAGGSYEQYF
cdr3_nt: TGTGCCACCAGCAGAGTCGCGGGAGGGTCCTACGAGCAGTACTTC

d_call: NA
clone_size: once
j_call: TRBJ2-1
v_call: TRBV19
cdr3_aa: CASSASLGNEQFF
cdr3_nt: TGTGCCAGTTCCGCTAGCCTGGGGAATGAGCAGTTCTTC

d_call: TRBD1
clone_size: NA
j_call: TRBJ1-2
v_call: TRBV19
cdr3_aa: CASSIVGGTGAISTF
cdr3_nt: TGTGCCAGTAGTATAGTCGGCGGGACAGGGGCTATTAGCACCTTC

d_call: NA
clone_size: NA
j_call: TRBJ2-2
v_call: TRBV5-4
cdr3_aa: CASSLVWGTNTGELFF
cdr3_nt: TGTGCCAGCAGCTTGGTGTGGGGGACGAACACCGGGGAGCTGTTTTTT

d_call: NA
clone_size: NA
j_call: TRBJ2-7
v_call: TRBV7-3
cdr3_aa: CASSPTPGVNEQYF
cdr3_nt: TGTGCCAGCAGCCCCACCCCAGGGGTCAACGAGCAGTACTTC

d_call: NA
clone_size: NA
j_call: TRBJ2-1
v_call: TRBV19
cdr3_aa: CASSTRGLNEQFF
cdr3_nt: TGTGCCAGTAGCACGCGCGGGTTGAATGAGCAGTTCTTC